This T cell receptor beta chain is from a study of T cells in localized non-small cell lung cancer. This clone came up once. Its cognate antigen is unknown. General study points: Higher blood T cell density tracked longer overall survival. In adjacent lung appeared a median roughly 56 of the top 100 tumor clones. Maximal T cell clonality occurred in uninvolved adjacent lung, with tumor ranking below it.

Assay used: immunoSEQ multiplex PCR; TCRdb lists only in-frame clones, some missing. The profile shows under 20,000 clones, more than 70% of them singletons. The CDR3 has 13 amino acids. Trimming pared 8 bases from V and 3 bases from J, leaving 11 bases between. Germline V gene lookup returns CDR1 MDHEN and CDR2 SYDVKM. The chain combines TRBV28 with TRBJ1-5; perhaps TRBD1 as D (5 bases). The source was peripheral blood mononuclear cells, collected before any cancer treatment. This sequence originates from a male donor aged 60 or over with stage II lung adenocarcinoma. The CDR3 DNA follows: TGTGCCAGCGGGGGAGCCCTCAATCAGCCCCAGCATTTT. Its translation is CASGGALNQPQHF.